This T cell receptor (beta chain) comes out of a study of T cell repertoires in cytomegalovirus infection. Turning to the study itself: Public signatures in TCR beta pointed to CMV infection and matching HLA type. Study outcomes and limitations: Public TCR beta family frequency separated CMV-and-HLA carriers, including in an independent cohort. HLA-C-restricted TCR beta clonotypes specific for CMV led the ex vivo response.

TCRdb re-derived calls from the reads in MiXCR, one entry per CDR3 protein. This table holds a few hundred thousand distinct CDR3 sequences, roughly 13% found once. This clonotype was detected a few times. Its target is unknown. V was pared by 2 bases and J by 4 bases, with 3 bases of the junction left unmatched. The CDR3 extends over 14 amino acids. CDR1 and CDR2 (germline): MNHEY, SVGEGT. The source is a human donor in good health (CMV status not recorded). Some clones in this sample may be carry-over from other donors' samples. The chain employs TRBV6-2 or TRBV6-3 and TRBJ2-5, with 8 bases lining up with TRBD2. Sequencing was performed on PBMCs. CDR3 loop: CASSYAGGPETQYF. CDR3 in DNA: TGTGCCAGCAGTTACGCGGGGGGCCCAGAGACCCAGTACTTC.